This is a list of T cell receptor beta chains from one sample in a study of patients and donors after allogeneic stem cell transplantation. TCRdb re-called the RT-PCR reads with MiXCR, one entry per CDR3 protein. This table holds about 960,000 distinct CDR3 sequences, 18% found once. Sequencing was done on a sample of blood, either unsorted or a sorted T cell fraction (not recorded which). The receptor source for this set is a human donor who was either an allogeneic HSCT recipient or a stem cell or donor lymphocyte infusion donor (not recorded which). It is not recorded whose cells these are; they may come from a transplant donor. Each CDR3 is given with its conserved first and last residue. The D gene is left open where the match is weak. Expanded clones are given a class, and other clones once, few, many or no size at all.

j_call,clone_size,d_call,v_call,cdr3_aa,cdr3_nt
TRBJ1-2,NA,NA,TRBV25-1,CASSEYGSGPRTMGYTF,TGTGCCAGCAGTGAATATGGGTCTGGACCCAGAACTATGGGCTACACCTTC
TRBJ2-1,few,TRBD2,TRBV7-9,CASRDLAGGHNEQFF,TGTGCCAGCAGGGATTTAGCGGGAGGCCACAATGAGCAGTTCTTC
TRBJ1-1,few,NA,TRBV27,CASSLSTETRTEAFF,TGTGCCAGCAGTTTATCGACAGAGACCAGGACTGAAGCTTTCTTT
TRBJ2-2,NA,NA,TRBV5-1,CASSLIQGGTGELFF,TGCGCCAGCAGCTTGATCCAGGGAGGCACCGGGGAGCTGTTTTTT
TRBJ2-2,few,TRBD2,TRBV12-3/TRBV12-4,CASSPGIPGGLFF,TGTGCCAGCAGCCCAGGGATCCCGGGGGGGCTGTTTTTT
TRBJ2-7,few,NA,TRBV5-4,CASSLSNLRYEQYF,TGTGCCAGCAGCTTGTCGAATCTAAGGTACGAGCAGTACTTC
TRBJ1-1,few,NA,TRBV12-3/TRBV12-4,CASSSHSGQTEAFF,TGTGCCAGCAGTTCCCACTCCGGACAGACTGAAGCTTTCTTT
TRBJ2-2,NA,TRBD2,TRBV9,CASALAGNTGELFF,TGTGCCAGCGCCCTAGCGGGAAACACCGGGGAGCTGTTTTTT
TRBJ2-1,NA,NA,TRBV29-1,CSSRTRVNEQFF,TGCAGCAGTCGGACGAGAGTAAATGAGCAGTTCTTC
TRBJ2-4,NA,NA,TRBV2,CASQPGKYKNIQYF,TGTGCCAGCCAACCAGGCAAATACAAAAACATTCAGTACTTC
TRBJ2-6,few,NA,TRBV28,CASSLEGTRSSGANVLTF,TGTGCCAGCAGTTTAGAAGGGACACGAAGCTCTGGGGCCAACGTCCTGACTTTC
TRBJ2-3,NA,NA,TRBV5-5,CASNRRQASGDTQYF,TGTGCCAGCAACCGACGACAGGCATCGGGGGATACGCAGTATTTT
TRBJ1-3,NA,NA,TRBV2,CASSEQGGQTGNTIYF,TGTGCCAGCAGTGAACAGGGCGGCCAGACTGGAAACACCATATATTTT
TRBJ1-1,NA,TRBD1,TRBV3-1,CASSGRGGEAFF,TGTGCCAGCAGCGGCAGGGGGGGTGAAGCTTTCTTT
TRBJ1-6,many,NA,TRBV12-3/TRBV12-4,CASSFVVGGSPLHF,TGTGCCAGCAGTTTCGTGGTGGGGGGTTCACCCCTCCACTTT
TRBJ2-5,few,NA,TRBV11-1,CASSTGPIGTQETQYF,TGTGCCAGCAGCACCGGACCCATCGGAACCCAAGAGACCCAGTACTTC
TRBJ2-1,NA,TRBD1,TRBV5-1,CASSLPPGPTGDSYNEQFF,TGCGCCAGCAGCTTGCCCCCTGGACCGACAGGGGACTCCTACAATGAGCAGTTCTTC
TRBJ2-7,NA,TRBD2,TRBV3-1,CASNGGRIYEQYF,TGTGCCAGCAACGGGGGGAGGATCTACGAGCAGTACTTC
TRBJ1-5,NA,NA,TRBV20-1,CSAHPIQAAQPQHF,TGCAGTGCCCATCCCATCCAAGCGGCCCAGCCCCAGCATTTT
TRBJ2-3,NA,NA,TRBV20-1,CSASLPGGTDTQYF,TGCAGTGCTAGTTTGCCCGGTGGCACAGATACGCAGTATTTT
TRBJ1-3,few,NA,TRBV2,CASRRDSGNTIYF,TGTGCCAGCAGGCGGGACTCTGGAAACACCATATATTTT
TRBJ2-2,NA,NA,TRBV20-1,CSAPKFSAGSGELFF,TGCAGTGCGCCAAAATTTAGCGCGGGGTCGGGGGAGCTGTTTTTT
TRBJ2-3,NA,TRBD2,TRBV7-6,CASSPTSGPTDTQYF,TGTGCCAGCAGCCCGACTAGCGGGCCCACAGATACGCAGTATTTT
TRBJ1-3,NA,NA,TRBV29-1,CSAGSSLGNTIYF,TGCAGCGCCGGCTCGTCTTTGGGAAACACCATATATTTT
TRBJ2-2,once,TRBD2,TRBV7-9,CASSPDGLAGSGELFF,TGTGCCAGCAGCCCCGATGGACTAGCGGGATCCGGGGAGCTGTTTTTT
TRBJ2-7,NA,TRBD1,TRBV6-2/TRBV6-3,CASSYSPGQGYEQYF,TGTGCCAGCAGTTACTCTCCGGGACAGGGCTACGAGCAGTACTTC
TRBJ2-3,few,TRBD2,TRBV6-4,CASKPTGTSVGQYF,TGTGCCAGCAAACCAACCGGGACTAGCGTGGGGCAGTATTTT
TRBJ2-1,NA,NA,TRBV7-2,CASSVIISYNEQFF,TGTGCCAGCAGCGTTATAATTTCCTACAATGAGCAGTTCTTC
TRBJ2-5,few,NA,TRBV7-9,CASSQQLAQETQYF,TGTGCCAGCAGCCAGCAGTTGGCTCAAGAGACCCAGTACTTC
TRBJ2-2,few,NA,TRBV29-1,CSVEEVTGELFF,TGCAGCGTTGAAGAAGTGACCGGGGAGCTGTTTTTT
TRBJ2-1,NA,TRBD2,TRBV5-1,CASRTSGDDEQFF,TGCGCCAGCAGGACTAGCGGGGACGATGAGCAGTTCTTC
TRBJ1-1,few,NA,TRBV9,CASSPSGGGGAEAFF,TGTGCCAGCAGCCCGAGCGGTGGCGGGGGAGCTGAAGCTTTCTTT
TRBJ2-2,NA,NA,TRBV20-1,CSALRTELNTGELFF,TGCAGTGCTCTTAGGACGGAACTGAACACCGGGGAGCTGTTTTTT
TRBJ2-7,NA,NA,TRBV5-5,CASYAGSYEQYF,TGTGCCAGCTACGCGGGTTCCTACGAGCAGTACTTC
TRBJ2-5,NA,TRBD1,TRBV12-3/TRBV12-4,CASSLGATGVETQYF,TGTGCCAGCAGTTTGGGGGCCACAGGGGTAGAGACCCAGTACTTC
TRBJ1-5,few,NA,TRBV6-1,CASAIQGNSNQPQHF,TGTGCCAGTGCTATTCAGGGCAATAGCAATCAGCCCCAGCATTTT
TRBJ2-3,NA,NA,TRBV7-9,CASSSHRDTQYF,TGTGCCAGCAGCTCCCACAGGGATACGCAGTATTTT
TRBJ2-3,NA,TRBD2,TRBV7-9,CASRTRSGRGADTQYF,TGTGCCAGCAGAACCAGGAGCGGGAGAGGCGCAGATACGCAGTATTTT
TRBJ1-1,NA,NA,TRBV5-6,CASSFDLGNTEAFF,TGTGCCAGCAGCTTTGATCTGGGGAACACTGAAGCTTTCTTT
TRBJ2-1,NA,NA,TRBV20-1,CSAERTSYNEQFF,TGCAGTGCTGAGCGGACATCCTACAATGAGCAGTTCTTC
TRBJ2-1,few,TRBD2,TRBV3-1,CASSPVGREPYNEQFF,TGTGCCAGCAGCCCCGTGGGGCGGGAGCCCTACAATGAGCAGTTCTTC
TRBJ2-1,NA,TRBD2,TRBV24-1,CATSDLGGRFYNEQFF,TGTGCCACCAGTGACCTAGGCGGGAGGTTCTACAATGAGCAGTTCTTC
TRBJ1-2,NA,TRBD1,TRBV20-1,CSARTGMNGYTF,TGCAGTGCTAGGACAGGGATGAATGGCTACACCTTC
TRBJ1-6,NA,NA,TRBV6-1,CASIPRSSYNSPLHF,TGTGCCAGTATACCCAGGAGCTCCTATAATTCACCCCTCCACTTT
TRBJ1-1,many,NA,TRBV12-3/TRBV12-4,CASSFDGAWGTEAFF,TGTGCCAGCAGTTTTGACGGGGCCTGGGGCACTGAAGCTTTCTTT
TRBJ2-3,few,NA,TRBV9,CARGATDTQYF,TGTGCCAGAGGGGCCACAGATACGCAGTATTTT
TRBJ2-1,few,TRBD2,TRBV6-2/TRBV6-3,CASSFTSGGAFREQFF,TGTGCCAGCAGTTTCACTAGCGGGGGGGCCTTCCGGGAGCAGTTCTTC
TRBJ2-1,NA,TRBD1,TRBV27,CASADRGNEQFF,TGTGCCAGCGCCGACAGGGGCAATGAGCAGTTCTTC
TRBJ1-1,NA,NA,TRBV25-1,CASSFPGSPNTEAFF,TGTGCCAGCAGCTTCCCCGGGTCTCCGAACACTGAAGCTTTCTTT
TRBJ1-1,NA,NA,TRBV12-3/TRBV12-4,CASSYLGGPVNTEAFF,TGTGCCAGCAGCTACTTAGGAGGTCCGGTGAACACTGAAGCTTTCTTT
TRBJ2-1,few,TRBD1,TRBV5-1,CASSRDSKRNEQFF,TGCGCCAGCAGTCGGGACAGCAAGCGCAATGAGCAGTTCTTC
TRBJ1-1,few,NA,TRBV6-5,CASSYGWNTEAFF,TGTGCCAGCAGTTACGGGTGGAACACTGAAGCTTTCTTT
TRBJ1-6,few,TRBD1,TRBV27,CASSAAGTGHSPLHF,TGTGCCAGCAGCGCGGCCGGGACAGGCCATTCACCCCTCCACTTT
TRBJ2-5,many,NA,TRBV29-1,CSVERPPQYF,TGCAGCGTTGAAAGGCCCCCCCAGTACTTC
TRBJ2-7,many,NA,TRBV6-2/TRBV6-3,CASTERGSSYEQYF,TGTGCCAGCACGGAACGGGGGTCGTCCTACGAGCAGTACTTC
TRBJ1-1,many,NA,TRBV12-3/TRBV12-4,CASRPGRTEAFF,TGTGCCAGCAGACCCGGCCGCACTGAAGCTTTCTTT
TRBJ2-5,few,NA,TRBV3-1,CASSLKTRKGETQYF,TGTGCCAGCAGCCTAAAGACCAGAAAGGGGGAGACCCAGTACTTC